Detailed here is one TCR beta chain. What it recognizes is unknown. Using immunoSEQ multiplex PCR, the repertoire was profiled, and TCRdb retains in-frame clones only, with some absent. Of around 100,000 clones in the sample, about 90% were seen once. The V gene's germline CDR1 is SGDLS and CDR2 YYNGEE. The ends were cut back, 3 bases at V and 4 bases at J, with 12 bases in the middle. This CDR3 comprises 14 residues. This entry is derived from a study of siplizumab effects on memory and regulatory T cells. Study findings and constraints: The apparent diversity of naive T cells exceeded that of memory cells, and naive T cells seemed to make a major contribution to the alloresponse. Roughly 80-97% of dividing CD4+ or CD8+ clones were without an attributable naive or memory phenotype. Under siplizumab, an average approximately 69% of mappable alloreactive CD4+ clones were Treg-derived, compared with over 25% in controls.

This TCR derives from a human donor in good health. The V and J genes are TRBV9 and TRBJ2-3; weak D call: TRBD2 (7 bases). Sample: CD4+ T cells sorted from blood. The CDR3 nucleotides read TGTGCCAGCAGCGCCCGGGGGGCGGCAGATACGCAGTATTTT. This gives the protein CASSARGAADTQYF.